The table lists the clone carrying this TCR beta chain with many counts. TCRdb recomputed calls from the reads with MiXCR, one row per CDR3 protein. The sample has 250,000 or so distinct CDR3 sequences; 25% to 35% are singletons. The germline V gene has CDR1 MRHNA and CDR2 SNTAGT. The CDR3 contains 11 residues. V dropped 6 bases and J dropped 6 bases, with 8 bases sitting between them. The data originate from a study of kidney transplant recipient with SARS-CoV-2 infection. The clonotype was recovered from a young adult male patient who had COVID-19 and was a kidney transplant recipient. The graft donor may account for some of the T cells. The sequenced sample was a blood sample, obtained at baseline and between days 110 and 120 from a kidney transplant recipient. V is TRBV6-4 and J is TRBJ1-2, with unresolved D. The DNA for the CDR3 is TGTGCCAGCAGGCAGGCAGATGGCTACACCTTC. It is translated as CASRQADGYTF.